The clone carrying this T cell receptor beta chain was counted once. Its antigen is not known. The cohort excluded patients with autoimmune disease history or systemic immunosuppression. The entry originates in a study of OX40 agonist ivuxolimab in advanced cancers. Study-level findings and limits: In the expanded peripheral T cells, antigen specificity was never determined. Expanded clones tended on average to be more numerous among CD8+ T cells than CD4+. Within 6 weeks, CD4+ and CD8+ blood T cells expanded clonally at 0.1 to 3.0 mg/kg.

Between the trimmed V and J ends, which lost 6 bases and 0 bases, there was a span of 10 bases. Germline V CDR1 and CDR2: MNHEY, SMNVEV (reference sequence). The CDR3 has 14 amino acids. The assay was immunoSEQ multiplex PCR, and TCRdb's table has in-frame clones only and misses some. This table has more than 75,000 clones, 70% to 90% appearing once. The receptor was derived from an adult with an advanced solid tumor such as melanoma, head and neck, liver or kidney cancer. The material sequenced was CD4+ or CD8+ T cells sorted from blood, taken in a trial of the OX40 agonist ivuxolimab. This chain links TRBV27 with TRBJ2-3, with D uncertain. CDR3 in amino acids: CASRHGYSTDTQYF. The CDR3 bases are TGTGCCAGCAGACACGGGTACAGCACAGATACGCAGTATTTT.